This is a list of T cell receptor beta chains from one sample in a study of early T cells in non-severe SARS-CoV-2 infection. From the 5' RACE reads, TCRdb called clonotypes with MiXCR, one entry per CDR3 protein. The data contain about 84,000 distinct CDR3 sequences, roughly 12% of them singletons. The sample was whole blood. All receptors come from an adult who was a healthcare worker with PCR-confirmed SARS-CoV-2 infection or an uninfected control (not recorded which). The CDR3 runs from the conserved cysteine through the conserved F or W. D genes are given only for firm matches. Size is omitted from some rows. Given values are once, few, many or a class for expanded clones.

d_gene,abundance,v_gene,j_gene,CDR3nt,CDR3aa
-,many,TRBV15,TRBJ2-7,TGTGCCACCAGCCTTCCAAGGGGGGGCGAGCAGTACTTC,CATSLPRGGEQYF
-,few,TRBV4-1,TRBJ2-7,TGCGCCAGCAGCCAATGGGACGGCCCTTACGAGCAGTACTTC,CASSQWDGPYEQYF
-,-,TRBV5-1,TRBJ2-3,TGCGCCAGCAGCTTGGATGGGGACCTGGGTCCCTATCTCACAGATACGCAGTATTTT,CASSLDGDLGPYLTDTQYF
TRBD2,many,TRBV7-8,TRBJ2-7,TGTGCCAGCAGCTCCCAGACTAGCGGGGCCCTTGGGCAGTACTTC,CASSSQTSGALGQYF
-,many,TRBV5-8,TRBJ1-2,TGTGCCAGCAGCCCAGATAGTTGGGAAGGCTACACCTTC,CASSPDSWEGYTF
TRBD2,many,TRBV18,TRBJ2-7,TGTGCCAGCTCACCACGTCCCGGACTAGCGGGAGTCGGAACCTCCTACGAGCAGTACTTC,CASSPRPGLAGVGTSYEQYF
-,few,TRBV30,TRBJ2-7,TGTGCCTGGAGTGTGGGGGGCCAGGACGAGCAGTACTTC,CAWSVGGQDEQYF
-,-,TRBV12-3/TRBV12-4,TRBJ2-4,TGTGCCAGCACCCTAGCAACTAGCCGGGGCTTAAACATTCAGTACTTC,CASTLATSRGLNIQYF
TRBD1,-,TRBV5-1,TRBJ1-1,TGCGCCAGCAGCATCCACCCGGGACAGGGTTCCACTGAAGCTTTCTTT,CASSIHPGQGSTEAFF
-,many,TRBV7-9,TRBJ2-7,TGTGCCAGCAGCCAGGGAGGCGCTGACTACGAGCAGTACTTC,CASSQGGADYEQYF
TRBD2,-,TRBV20-1,TRBJ2-3,TGCAGTGCTATAGCGGGGGCAGATACGCAGTATTTT,CSAIAGADTQYF
TRBD2,many,TRBV5-1,TRBJ2-1,TGCGCCAGCAGCTTGGCCCCCCTAACTAGCGGGACCTACAATGAGCAGTTCTTC,CASSLAPLTSGTYNEQFF
-,few,TRBV29-1,TRBJ1-4,TGCAGCGTGGGGCAGGGGACCGAAAAACTGTTTTTT,CSVGQGTEKLFF
-,many,TRBV5-1,TRBJ1-6,TGCGCCAGCAGCCAAATGGGAGAGGGACGTTCACCCCTCCACTTT,CASSQMGEGRSPLHF
TRBD1,few,TRBV20-1,TRBJ2-7,TGCAGTGCCAGACCTCCGACAGGGCGCCATTACGAGCAGTACTTC,CSARPPTGRHYEQYF
-,-,TRBV28,TRBJ2-1,TGTGCCAGCAGTTTAACGGCTAGCTCCTACAATGAGCAGTTCTTC,CASSLTASSYNEQFF
-,few,TRBV18,TRBJ1-2,TGTGCCAGCTCACCAAATTTTAGCAGGGGCTCTAACTATGGCTACACCTTC,CASSPNFSRGSNYGYTF
-,-,TRBV6-5,TRBJ2-2,TGTGCCAGCAGTTACTCTGGGGCGGGGGCGAACGCCGGGGAGCTGTTTTTT,CASSYSGAGANAGELFF
-,-,TRBV29-1,TRBJ1-5,TGCAGCGTTGAAGCAGGGGTGCGGGGCCAGCCCCAGCATTTT,CSVEAGVRGQPQHF
-,few,TRBV5-1,TRBJ1-3,TGCGCCAGCAGTTTTCTTGGGACACCCTCTGGAAACACCATATATTTT,CASSFLGTPSGNTIYF
-,few,TRBV6-5,TRBJ1-4,TGTGCCAGCAGCACCCCTTCTCAAGGGGCGGGTGGTGAAAAACTGTTTTTT,CASSTPSQGAGGEKLFF
-,many,TRBV29-1,TRBJ1-3,TGCAGCGTTGTCAGCTCTGGAAACACCATATATTTT,CSVVSSGNTIYF
TRBD1,-,TRBV5-1,TRBJ2-1,TGCGCCAGCAGCTTGTTGGGACAGGGGATGATGGAGCAGTTCTTC,CASSLLGQGMMEQFF
-,-,TRBV12-3/TRBV12-4,TRBJ2-3,TGTGCCAGCAGTTTCGCCAGGGGACGCACAGATACGCAGTATTTT,CASSFARGRTDTQYF
-,many,TRBV4-1,TRBJ2-2,TGCGCCAGCAGCCAAGAAGGCCAGATCACCGGGGAGCTGTTTTTT,CASSQEGQITGELFF
-,many,TRBV11-2,TRBJ1-2,TGTGCCAGCAGCCCGATCCGGGTCGGACCCTATGGCTACACCTTC,CASSPIRVGPYGYTF
TRBD2,-,TRBV5-4,TRBJ2-1,TGTGCCAGCAGTCCTGAAAGCGGGAGTTACAATGAGCAGTTCTTC,CASSPESGSYNEQFF
-,-,TRBV12-3/TRBV12-4,TRBJ2-3,TGTGCCAGCAGTTTAGCCCTCAGCACAGATACGCAGTATTTT,CASSLALSTDTQYF
TRBD2,many,TRBV5-1,TRBJ2-4,TGCGCCAGCAGCTTGGCTAGCGGAGTAGCCAAAAACATTCAGTACTTC,CASSLASGVAKNIQYF
-,-,TRBV20-1,TRBJ2-1,TGCAGTGCGGTGGACAGCCTCGTCAATGAGCAGTTCTTC,CSAVDSLVNEQFF
-,-,TRBV12-3/TRBV12-4,TRBJ2-5,TGTGCCAGCACCCCGGACGGGTACCAAGAGACCCAGTACTTC,CASTPDGYQETQYF
-,-,TRBV5-1,TRBJ2-6,TGCGCCAGCAGCTCGACACGTAACTCTGGGGCCAACGTCCTGACTTTC,CASSSTRNSGANVLTF
TRBD2,few,TRBV10-3,TRBJ2-5,TGTGCCACCTACTCCGGACTAGAGGAGACCCAGTACTTC,CATYSGLEETQYF
TRBD2,-,TRBV10-2,TRBJ2-1,TGCGCCAGCACAGGGCGGGAGGGCCGTAATGAGCAGTTCTTC,CASTGREGRNEQFF
-,many,TRBV29-1,TRBJ2-7,TGCAGCGTTGAAGGCGAAGGGCTGAACGGCGAGCAGTACTTC,CSVEGEGLNGEQYF
-,many,TRBV29-1,TRBJ2-3,TGCAGCGTTCAACCGACCTCCACTGCTGACCGTTTT,CSVQPTSTADRF
-,many,TRBV18,TRBJ2-7,TGTGCCAGCTCACCGGCAGAGAATTGGTACGAGCAGTACTTC,CASSPAENWYEQYF
-,few,TRBV7-3,TRBJ2-3,TGTGCCAGCAGCTTAACTCCCCCAGATACGCAGTATTTT,CASSLTPPDTQYF
-,few,TRBV5-1,TRBJ1-3,TGCGCCAGCAGCTTGGAACCGACCCGGGACACCATATATTTT,CASSLEPTRDTIYF
TRBD2,few,TRBV29-1,TRBJ2-1,TGCAGCGGTGGACTAGCGGGAGGTTTTGAGCAGTTCTTC,CSGGLAGGFEQFF
-,-,TRBV12-3/TRBV12-4,TRBJ1-2,TGTGCCATCAAAAAACCGAACGGATTCTATGGCTACACCTTC,CAIKKPNGFYGYTF
-,few,TRBV7-7,TRBJ1-4,TGTGCTAGCAGTCTTCTGGGAGGAGAAAAACTGTTTTTT,CASSLLGGEKLFF
-,few,TRBV6-4,TRBJ2-3,TGTGCCAGCAGTGAAGGGAGCACAGATACGCAGTATTTT,CASSEGSTDTQYF
TRBD1,-,TRBV20-1,TRBJ1-5,TGCAGTGCTGCCCGAGGGACAGGCAATCAGCCCCAGCATTTT,CSAARGTGNQPQHF
-,many,TRBV9,TRBJ2-1,TGTGCCAGCAGCGTAGACAAATACTCTAGTCATGAGCAGTTCTTC,CASSVDKYSSHEQFF
-,many,TRBV5-4,TRBJ2-5,TGTGCCAGCAGCCCGATACAGGGTACAAGGGAGACCCAGTACTTC,CASSPIQGTRETQYF
TRBD1,many,TRBV11-2,TRBJ2-7,TGTGCCAGCAGCTCCGACAGGGTGGGGGAGCAGTACTTC,CASSSDRVGEQYF
-,-,TRBV11-2,TRBJ2-7,TGTGCCAGCAGCTTGGCCAGGGACTCCTACGAGCAGTACTTC,CASSLARDSYEQYF
-,few,TRBV7-3,TRBJ1-1,TGTGCCAGCAGCTTAGGGGGGATCCCCACTGCTGCTTTCTTT,CASSLGGIPTAAFF
TRBD2,few,TRBV5-1,TRBJ2-3,TGCGCCAGCAACCGACTAGCGGGAGCCGATACGCAGTATTTT,CASNRLAGADTQYF
-,many,TRBV11-2,TRBJ1-6,TGTGCCAGCAGCTTTCGACAGGAGTTCCGTTGTTCACCCCTCCACTTT,CASSFRQEFRCSPLHF
-,few,TRBV2,TRBJ2-2,TGTGCCACCTCGAGGGAGACAACGAACACCGGGGAGCTGTTTTTT,CATSRETTNTGELFF
-,many,TRBV19,TRBJ2-3,TGTGCCAGCTCTCCCGACCCAAGCACAGATACGCAGTATTTT,CASSPDPSTDTQYF
-,many,TRBV7-5,TRBJ2-1,-,CISVLRPREVRQPSSYNEQFF
-,-,TRBV20-1,TRBJ2-3,TGCAGTGCTTCCCTCCCGAGCCCCAGCACAGATACGCAGTATTTT,CSASLPSPSTDTQYF
TRBD2,few,TRBV12-3/TRBV12-4,TRBJ2-7,TGTGCCAGTGTTGCGGGAGGGCCCCCCTACGAGCAGTACTTC,CASVAGGPPYEQYF
TRBD2,many,TRBV29-1,TRBJ2-1,TGCAGCGTTGACGCGCTAGCGGGAGGAGAGCAGTTCTTC,CSVDALAGGEQFF
-,medium-sized,TRBV29-1,TRBJ2-2,TGCAGCGTTGAAGTTCGTGGCACCGGGGAGCTGTTTTTT,CSVEVRGTGELFF
TRBD2,few,TRBV3-1,TRBJ2-1,TGTGCCAGCAGCCACCGACTAGCACCCTACAATGAGCAGTTCTTC,CASSHRLAPYNEQFF
TRBD1,-,TRBV12-3/TRBV12-4,TRBJ2-5,TGTGCCAGCAGTACAGGGGAAGAGACCCAGTACTTC,CASSTGEETQYF